Presented here are 19 T cell receptor beta chains from one specimen sequenced in a study of T cell changes during pregnancy in multiple sclerosis. The protocol was immunoSEQ multiplex PCR, while the TCRdb copy is restricted to in-frame clones and leaves out a portion. The sample yields over 70,000 clones, over 80% seen once. The sample here was peripheral blood, taken in the first trimester of pregnancy. The receptors shown here come from a female donor with multiple sclerosis, enrolled in a pregnancy study.

V usage is TRBV2 and J usage is TRBJ1-2; TRBD1 agrees at 9 bases. Germline V lookup: CDR1 SNHLY, CDR2 FYNNEI. J gave up 3 bases and V 11 bases, and 7 bases lay outside the gene matches. This CDR3 spans 13 amino acids. The CDR3 reads CAGKQGADYGYTF. The CDR3 DNA reads TGTGCCGGAAAACAGGGGGCCGACTATGGCTACACCTTC.

The chain joins TRBV6-4 to TRBJ2-2; 8 bases are a match to TRBD1. This CDR3 is 15 amino acids long. The ends lost 3 bases at V and 0 bases at J; junction bases unmatched: 0. Germline CDR1 reads MRHNA; CDR2 reads SNTAGT. CDR3 amino acids: CASSEGQANTGELFF. CDR3 DNA: TGTGCCAGCAGTGAGGGACAGGCGAACACCGGGGAGCTGTTTTTT.

A single count supports this clone. The CDR3, as DNA: TGTGCCAGCAGTGAAGCGGTAGCGGGGGTGGACTACGAGCAGTACTTC. Translation gives CASSEAVAGVDYEQYF. The genes are TRBV6-1 and TRBJ2-7; 9 bases align to TRBD2. V gave up 0 bases and J gave up 3 bases; unmatched junction bases: 6. The CDR3 sequence is 16 residues long. CDR1 is MNHNS and CDR2 is SASEGT in the germline V gene.

The chain uses TRBV6-5 and TRBJ1-1; 7 nucleotides agree with TRBD1. The CDR3 has 14 residues. J gave up 5 bases and V 6 bases, and 9 bases lay outside the gene matches. Germline loops: CDR1 MNHEY, CDR2 SVGAGI. The CDR3 DNA follows: TGTGCCAGCAGAAACAACAGGGGCGGGACTGAAGCTTTCTTT. Its protein product is CASRNNRGGTEAFF.

The CDR3 DNA reads TGTGCCAGCAGTTACGGCACTAGGGGGAATCAGCCCCAGCATTTT. This translates into CASSYGTRGNQPQHF. The rearrangement joins TRBV6-6 to TRBJ1-5; maybe TRBD1 (6 bases). The germline gives CDR1 MNHNY, CDR2 SVGAGI (reference sequence). This CDR3 is 15 amino acids long. Trimming removed 2 bases at V and 4 bases at J, with 12 bases between.

The V gene is TRBV11-2, the J gene TRBJ2-1; 8 positions match TRBD1. V lost 2 bases and J lost 4; bases outside the gene matches: 4. Germline assignment: CDR1 SGHAT and CDR2 FQNNGV. The length of the CDR3 is 15 residues. The CDR3 reads CASSLSGQGYNEQFF. As DNA, the CDR3 is TGTGCCAGCAGCTTATCTGGACAGGGTTACAATGAGCAGTTCTTC.

The chain combines TRBV5-1 with TRBJ2-7, with D possibly TRBD1 on 5 matching bases. In germline, CDR1 is SGHRS, CDR2 YFSETQ. The V and J ends lost 4 bases and 4 bases respectively, with 15 bases between them. This CDR3 contains 14 residues. CDR3 in DNA: TGCGCCAGCAGCCCGCTCCGCGACAGTTACGAGCAGTACTTC. It translates to CASSPLRDSYEQYF.

The rearrangement uses TRBV19 and TRBJ1-4, with TRBD1 identical over 9 bases. CDR3 size: 13 residues. V was pared by 6 bases and J by 7 bases, with 3 bases of the junction left unmatched. CDR1 is LNHDA, CDR2 SQIVND, per germline (reference sequence). The chain's CDR3 is CASSSTGGEKLFF. The CDR3 DNA reads as TGTGCCAGTAGCTCGACAGGGGGTGAAAAACTGTTTTTT.

This clone was observed a single time. The rearrangement uses TRBV9 and TRBJ2-6; D gene ambiguous. V shed 2 bases and J shed 0 bases, with 12 bases lying between them. Germline CDR1 is SGDLS and CDR2 is YYNGEE. CDR3 length: 17 residues. The CDR3 DNA follows: TGTGCCAGCAGCGTGGAGAGCCTAAGCTCTGGGGCCAACGTCCTGACTTTC. As protein: CASSVESLSSGANVLTF.

This chain joins TRBV5-5 and TRBJ2-1, with TRBD2 matching over 7 bases. Germline V lookup: CDR1 SGHKS, CDR2 YYEKEE (reference sequence). V shed 1 base, J shed 15 bases, and the junction held 7 bases outside the gene matches. This CDR3 has 12 amino acids. In DNA, the CDR3 is TGTGCCAGCAGCTTGACGGGGGGAGGTAGGTTCTTC. Translation gives CASSLTGGGRFF.

This rearrangement joins TRBV27 to TRBJ2-3; possible D gene TRBD1, 5 bases. Germline V gene data show CDR1 as MNHEY and CDR2 as SMNVEV (reference sequence). The CDR3 is 16 residues long. V dropped 2 bases and J dropped 2 bases, with 14 bases sitting between them. The CDR3 DNA reads TGTGCCAGCAGTTTAGTGGGTACAGGCTACACAGATACGCAGTATTTT. Amino acids: CASSLVGTGYTDTQYF.

This chain uses TRBV10-3 with TRBJ1-1, with a possible D match to TRBD1 (5 bases). The CDR3 is made up of 13 amino acids. CDR1 and CDR2 from the germline V gene are ENHRY and SYGVKD. Trimming pared 11 bases from V and 4 bases from J, leaving 17 bases between. The CDR3 bases are TGTGCCGTTAGCCTAGGGGTAGGCACTGAAGCTTTCTTT. Translating it yields CAVSLGVGTEAFF.

This chain joins TRBV9 and TRBJ1-4, with unresolved D. The CDR3 has 12 residues. Germline V gene sequence: CDR1 SGDLS, CDR2 YYNGEE. The V end lost 3 bases, the J end lost 6 bases, and 6 bases lay between the germline ends. The CDR3 loop is CASSGRDEKLFF. CDR3 in DNA: TGTGCCAGCAGCGGAAGAGATGAAAAACTGTTTTTT. The variable domain in full, with the rest retrieved from reference TRBV9 and TRBJ1-4, is DSGVTQTPKHLITATGQRVTLRCSPRSGDLSVYWYQQSLDQGLQFLIQYYNGEERAKGNILERFSAQQFPDLHSELNLSSLELGDSALYFCASSGRDEKLFFGSGTQLSVL.

The chain carries TRBV7-9 and TRBJ2-3; the match to TRBD1 covers 9 bases. Per germline, CDR1 SEHNR and CDR2 FQNEAQ (reference sequence). Trimming removed 4 bases from V and 4 bases from J; junction bases left unmatched: 3. This CDR3 comprises 14 residues. The CDR3 DNA reads TGTGCCAGCAGCTATACAGGGGGCCCAGATACGCAGTATTTT. Translated: CASSYTGGPDTQYF.

This rearrangement joins TRBV30 to TRBJ1-3; no definite D call. Germline V gene lookup returns CDR1 GTSNPN and CDR2 SVGIG (reference sequence). There are 16 residues in the CDR3. With 0 bases removed from V and 4 bases from J, the gap between germline ends came to 16 bases. The CDR3 DNA sequence: TGTGCCTGGAGTGTAATGAGTCGGGGAACGGGAAACACCATATATTTT. This encodes CAWSVMSRGTGNTIYF.

V and J are TRBV4-1 and TRBJ2-4, with 9 bases lining up with TRBD1. The trim removed 1 base at V and 1 base at J, leaving 11 bases unmatched. The CDR3 consists of 19 residues. Per germline, CDR1 MGHRA and CDR2 YSYEKL. The CDR3 is CASSQVRRQGGSAKNIQYF. The CDR3 DNA reads as TGCGCCAGCAGCCAAGTGAGAAGACAGGGGGGATCTGCCAAAAACATTCAGTACTTC.

This clone came up a few times. The chain links TRBV6-5 to TRBJ1-5; D is uncertain. The CDR3 is made up of 14 amino acids. Per germline, CDR1 MNHEY and CDR2 SVGAGI. V lost 6 bases to trimming and J lost 5 bases, with 14 bases between them. CDR3 sequence: CASRALNRDQPQHF. The CDR3 DNA follows: TGTGCCAGCAGGGCCCTAAACAGAGATCAGCCCCAGCATTTT.

V usage is TRBV29-1 and J usage is TRBJ2-2; TRBD2 is a possible D gene (7 bases). Trimming removed 4 bases at V and 4 bases at J, with 19 bases between. Germline V lookup: CDR1 SQVTM, CDR2 ANQGSEA. This CDR3 comprises 16 residues. The CDR3 loop is CSVGGGVGARTGELFF. CDR3 nucleotides: TGCAGCGTTGGAGGGGGGGTAGGGGCTCGCACCGGGGAGCTGTTTTTT.

The chain joins TRBV6-5 to TRBJ2-3; possible D gene TRBD1, 5 bases. The V end was cut by 4 bases, the J end by 6 bases, with 14 bases between. The CDR3 loop spans 14 amino acids. The germline V gene encodes CDR1 MNHEY and CDR2 SVGAGI. The CDR3 nucleotides read TGTGCCAGCAGTTCTCAGGGCTACGGGGATACGCAGTATTTT. Translated: CASSSQGYGDTQYF.